The 4 T cell receptor beta chains presented below share a single source sample, sequenced in a study of blood T cell repertoires in COVID-19. The table came from immunoSEQ multiplex PCR; TCRdb's copy has only in-frame clones and leaves some out. The table has 200,000 to 250,000 clones, 70% to 85% seen once. Input material: peripheral blood. Receptor source: a woman of 80 years or more with acute or convalescent COVID-19.

The chain combines TRBV28 with TRBJ1-6; possibly TRBD1 for D (6 bases). Per germline, CDR1 MDHEN and CDR2 SYDVKM. V dropped 8 bases and J dropped 0 bases, with 14 bases sitting between them. This CDR3 has 16 residues. The CDR3: CASFTGKSSYNSPLHF. As DNA, the CDR3 is TGTGCCAGCTTTACAGGGAAAAGCTCCTATAATTCACCCCTCCACTTT.

The rearrangement uses TRBV9 and TRBJ2-7, with 8 bases matching TRBD1. The germline CDR1 and CDR2 sequences are SGDLS and YYNGEE. After removal of 4 bases from V and 6 bases from J, the junction contained 6 bases not matched to a gene. This CDR3 region has 13 residues. CDR3 nucleotide sequence: TGTGCCAGCAGCCCCGGACAGGGCCGCGAGCAGTACTTC. Its translation is CASSPGQGREQYF.

The chain employs TRBV4-1 and TRBJ2-2; the match to TRBD2 covers 8 bases. Germline V gene sequence: CDR1 MGHRA, CDR2 YSYEKL. The CDR3 totals 14 residues. The trim removed 4 bases at V and 4 bases at J, leaving 2 bases unmatched. The CDR3 DNA reads as TGCGCCAGCAGCCCGGGGGGGTTCACCGGGGAGCTGTTTTTT. This translates into CASSPGGFTGELFF.

This clone was detected only a few times. V gene TRBV11-1 combines with J gene TRBJ1-1; D perhaps matches TRBD1 (5 bases). V dropped 2 bases and J dropped 4 bases, with 11 bases sitting between them. The CDR3 length is 14 residues. Germline assignment: CDR1 SGHAT and CDR2 FQDESV (reference sequence). The CDR3 DNA reads as TGTGCCAGCAGCTTAAGGGCAGGGCGCACTGAAGCTTTCTTT. Amino acid sequence: CASSLRAGRTEAFF.